This TCR beta chain was captured by sequencing in a study of T cell responses to AZD1222 COVID-19 vaccine. Assay used: immunoSEQ multiplex PCR; TCRdb lists only in-frame clones, some missing. This table has 150,000 to 200,000 clones, approximately 94% appearing once. Germline assignment: CDR1 LNHDA and CDR2 SQIVND (reference sequence). This CDR3 has 13 residues. Trimming pared 5 bases from V and 4 bases from J, leaving 11 bases between. The V call is TRBV19, the J call TRBJ2-5; D unresolved. This specimen was peripheral blood, taken 28 days after the second AZD1222 dose. This receptor was taken from an adult who received the AZD1222 COVID-19 vaccine. CDR3 DNA: TGTGCCAGTAGTGACACAACGGTAGAGACCCAGTACTTC. As protein: CASSDTTVETQYF.